The 24 T cell receptor beta chains below were found in one sample sequenced in a study of cytomegalovirus exposure and HLA in healthy donors. It was with 60 Vbeta and 13 Jbeta primers that the PCR ran. Data came from immunoSEQ multiplex PCR; TCRdb stores just in-frame clones and leaves some out. This sample has 95,000 to 130,000 clones, with around a tenth found just once. The sample consisted of PBMCs. These receptors were collected from a man aged 30 to 39 in good health and CMV-seronegative.

This clone turned up a few times. The rearrangement uses TRBV19 and TRBJ2-3, with 7 bases that match TRBD2. V gave up 4 bases and J gave up 2 bases; unmatched junction bases: 9. Germline V lookup: CDR1 LNHDA, CDR2 SQIVND (reference sequence). The CDR3 totals 16 residues. For the CDR3, the DNA is TGTGCCAGTAGTAGCGGGGGTTCCATTCTCACAGATACGCAGTATTTT. Translated: CASSSGGSILTDTQYF.

This clone has a handful of counts. The V and J genes are TRBV7-9 and TRBJ2-7, with 9 bases matching TRBD1. The CDR3 loop spans 14 amino acids. CDR1 and CDR2 (germline): SEHNR, FQNEAQ (reference sequence). The V and J ends lost 5 bases and 2 bases, in that order; junction bases with no gene match: 4. The CDR3 reads CASSAGTGPYEQYF. In nucleotides, the CDR3 is TGTGCCAGCAGCGCGGGGACAGGGCCCTACGAGCAGTACTTC.

The sample holds a few counts of this clone. J is TRBJ2-7 and V is TRBV29-1; TRBD1 matches 11 bases. V lost 7 bases, J lost 5 bases, and 10 bases stayed unmatched. Germline V gives CDR1 SQVTM, CDR2 ANQGSEA. This CDR3 is built from 14 residues. In nucleotides, the CDR3 is TGCAGCGCGATCCCGGGACAGGGGGGTCACGAGCAGTACTTC. Translated, it gives CSAIPGQGGHEQYF.

This clone was found a few times. This chain's CDR3 is CASSPTGGDEQFF. The CDR3, as DNA: TGTGCCAGTAGCCCGACAGGGGGGGATGAGCAGTTCTTC. The chain uses TRBV19 and TRBJ2-1, with TRBD1 matching 9 bases. Per the germline V gene, CDR1 is LNHDA and CDR2 is SQIVND (reference sequence). This CDR3 spans 13 amino acids. V was clipped by 6 bases and J by 8 bases; unmatched bases: 5.

The chain joins TRBV7-9 to TRBJ1-1; D is unclear. Looked up from germline, CDR1 is SEHNR and CDR2 is FQNEAQ (reference sequence). The CDR3 runs 13 residues. The V end was cut by 5 bases, the J end by 3 bases, with 10 bases between. CDR3 in DNA: TGTGCCAGCAGCCCACAAGCGGACACTGAAGCTTTCTTT. Amino acids: CASSPQADTEAFF.

The chain is built from TRBV19 and TRBJ1-1, with 9 nucleotides matching TRBD1. Germline V lookup: CDR1 LNHDA, CDR2 SQIVND (reference sequence). The CDR3 runs 12 residues. Losses at the gene ends were 5 bases for V and 10 bases for J; bases not matched to a gene: 5. This chain's CDR3 is CASSLPDRGAFF. Here the CDR3 DNA reads TGTGCCAGTAGTCTTCCGGACAGGGGAGCTTTCTTT.

This clone turned up a few times. This rearrangement joins TRBV5-4 to TRBJ2-1; 14 positions match TRBD2. J was trimmed by 9 bases and V by 3 bases; bases with no gene match: 5. The length of the CDR3 is 15 residues. The germline CDR1 and CDR2 sequences are SGHNT and YYREEE (reference sequence). DNA for the CDR3: TGTGCCAGCAGCTCGGGACTAGCGGGAGTGAGTGAGCAGTTCTTC. Its protein is CASSSGLAGVSEQFF.

This clone showed up just a few times. This rearrangement joins TRBV5-5 to TRBJ2-1; maybe TRBD2 (6 bases). From germline, CDR1 is SGHKS and CDR2 YYEKEE (reference sequence). The CDR3 sequence is 15 residues long. V was clipped by 4 bases and J by 4 bases, with 15 bases between them. CDR3 loop: CASSKGLTLYNEQFF. In nucleotides, the CDR3 is TGTGCCAGCAGCAAGGGACTTACACTTTACAATGAGCAGTTCTTC. Looking up the rest from reference TRBV5-5 and TRBJ2-1 gives the full variable domain: DAGVTQSPTHLIKTRGQQVTLRCSPISGHKSVSWYQQVLGQGPQFIFQYYEKEERGRGNFPDRFSARQFPNYSSELNVNALLLGDSALYLCASSKGLTLYNEQFFGPGTRLTVL.

The rearrangement joins TRBV27 to TRBJ2-4; D gene unclear. CDR1 is MNHEY, CDR2 SMNVEV, per germline (reference sequence). This CDR3 region has 17 residues. The V end was cut by 4 bases, the J end by 8 bases, with 24 bases between. CDR3 coding DNA: TGTGCCAGCAGTTCCCTCAATAACCCTAGTTCGGTGGACATTCAGTACTTC. Its protein product is CASSSLNNPSSVDIQYF.

This clone turned up a few times. The chain has TRBV9 and TRBJ1-1, with D perhaps matching TRBD1 (6 bases). CDR1 and CDR2 (germline): SGDLS, YYNGEE. The CDR3 extends over 17 amino acids. The V gene lost 5 bases and the J gene lost 4 bases, with 24 bases spanning the gap. CDR3 nucleotides: TGTGCCAGCAGTATCAACAGGGACCCGAGGGCCCTCACTGAAGCTTTCTTT. It encodes CASSINRDPRALTEAFF.

For this clone: This sample includes further DNA sequences coding for the same CDR3. The rearrangement joins TRBV28 to TRBJ1-5; D is uncertain. The CDR3 loop spans 14 amino acids. V was trimmed by 3 bases and J by 2 bases, leaving 8 bases between them. Germline V gene data show CDR1 as MDHEN and CDR2 as SYDVKM. The CDR3 region is CASSFTVGNQPQHF. The CDR3 coding sequence is TGTGCCAGCAGTTTCACTGTCGGCAATCAGCCCCAGCATTTT.

J is TRBJ1-6 and V is TRBV4-3, with D uncertain. V lost 0 bases, J lost 2 bases, and 23 bases lay in between. The CDR3 extends over 21 amino acids. Germline V lookup: CDR1 LGHNA, CDR2 YSLEER. DNA of the CDR3: TGCGCCAGCAGCCAAGAATGGCGAGGGCAGTACGCGGGAACCTATAATTCACCCCTCCACTTT. Amino acid sequence: CASSQEWRGQYAGTYNSPLHF.

This clone was counted a few times. The J gene is TRBJ2-5, the V gene TRBV2; 7 bases agree with TRBD1. The junction had 4 bases not matched to a gene; V was cut back by 5 bases and J by 1 base. CDR3 length: 14 residues. The germline V gene encodes CDR1 SNHLY and CDR2 FYNNEI. The CDR3 spells CASSPQGPQETQYF. Here the CDR3 DNA reads TGTGCCAGCAGTCCACAGGGGCCCCAAGAGACCCAGTACTTC.

This clone has just a few counts. V and J are TRBV6-6 and TRBJ2-2, with a tentative D call TRBD2 (5 bases). V gave up 5 bases and J gave up 10 bases, with 17 bases separating them. The CDR3 is 14 amino acids. Germline assignment: CDR1 MNHNY and CDR2 SVGAGI (reference sequence). CDR3 nucleotides: TGTGCCAGCAGTACCACGGACTCCGCGCCGGAGCTGTTTTTT. The encoded protein is CASSTTDSAPELFF.

The chain carries TRBV29-1 and TRBJ2-7; 7 bases are shared with TRBD1. This CDR3 has 13 residues. Germline V lookup: CDR1 SQVTM, CDR2 ANQGSEA. Losses at the gene ends were 6 bases for V and 6 bases for J; bases not matched to a gene: 11. CDR3 in amino acids: CSVGQTFYLEQYF. As DNA, the CDR3 is TGCAGCGTGGGACAGACATTTTACCTCGAGCAGTACTTC.

This clone was counted between two and nine times. The chain employs TRBV5-1 and TRBJ2-1, with 13 bases that match TRBD2. The CDR3 sequence is 15 residues long. Looked up from germline, CDR1 is SGHRS and CDR2 is YFSETQ. The V gene end was trimmed by 0 bases and the J gene end by 8 bases; junction bases not matched to a gene: 2. CDR3 in DNA: TGCGCCAGCAGCTTGGCTGGACTAGCGGGGGATGAGCAGTTCTTC. The encoded protein is CASSLAGLAGDEQFF.

The rearrangement uses TRBV7-9 and TRBJ2-3; TRBD2 agrees at 9 bases. Germline loops: CDR1 SEHNR, CDR2 FQNEAQ (reference sequence). This CDR3 comprises 15 residues. V trimming: 5 bases; J trimming: 3 bases; junction bases outside the gene matches: 6. The CDR3 loop is CASSVSGGRTDTQYF. Written as DNA, the CDR3 is TGTGCCAGCAGCGTTAGCGGGGGCAGGACAGATACGCAGTATTTT.

There are a few counts of this clone. The genes are TRBV6-4 and TRBJ2-1; 8 bases align to TRBD1. From germline, CDR1 is MRHNA and CDR2 SNTAGT. This CDR3 has 15 residues. V dropped 5 bases and J dropped 2; count of bases not matched to a gene: 5. The CDR3 spells CASSSDRVTYNEQFF. DNA of the CDR3: TGTGCCAGCAGTTCGGACAGGGTGACCTACAATGAGCAGTTCTTC.

This clone occurred a few times. This chain joins TRBV7-9 and TRBJ2-1; 12 nucleotides match TRBD2. Germline-derived CDR1 and CDR2 are SEHNR and FQNEAQ (reference sequence). The V gene end was trimmed by 1 base and the J gene end by 9 bases; junction bases not matched to a gene: 1. The CDR3 is 14 residues long. The CDR3 spells CASSLELAGGEQFF. DNA of the CDR3: TGTGCCAGCAGCTTAGAACTAGCGGGAGGTGAGCAGTTCTTC.

This chain links TRBV7-3 with TRBJ2-7, with TRBD2 matching 8 bases. CDR1 is SGHTA, CDR2 FQGTGA, per germline. The CDR3 sequence is 14 residues long. J lost 2 bases, V lost 5 bases, and 5 bases had no gene match. The CDR3 reads CASSLTGGTYEQYF. CDR3 in DNA: TGTGCCAGCAGCCTGACGGGAGGGACCTACGAGCAGTACTTC.

The chain couples TRBV7-8 to TRBJ1-1, with D perhaps matching TRBD1 (6 bases). Germline V gene data show CDR1 as SGHVS and CDR2 as FQNEAQ. CDR3 length equals 14 residues. The ends were cut back, 1 base at V and 5 bases at J, with 11 bases in the middle. This CDR3 is CASSLDGQGTEAFF. The CDR3 bases are TGTGCCAGCAGCTTAGATGGGCAGGGGACTGAAGCTTTCTTT.

The chain recombines TRBV10-1 with TRBJ2-1; 9 bases map to TRBD2. The CDR3 totals 15 residues. V lost 3 bases and J lost 6; bases outside the gene matches: 6. CDR1 WNHNN and CDR2 SYGVQD come from the germline V gene (reference sequence). The CDR3 sequence is CASSEALAGSNEQFF. The CDR3 bases are TGCGCCAGCAGTGAAGCACTAGCGGGTTCCAATGAGCAGTTCTTC.

The chain couples TRBV15 to TRBJ2-3; 9 bases line up with TRBD2. V lost 3 bases to trimming and J lost 4 bases; unmatched junction nucleotides: 8. Germline assignment: CDR1 LNHNV and CDR2 YYDKDF (reference sequence). The CDR3 runs 16 residues. CDR3 loop: CATSSRSGSTADTQYF. The CDR3 bases are TGTGCCACCAGCAGCCGTAGCGGGAGCACCGCAGATACGCAGTATTTT.

In nucleotides, the CDR3 is TGTGCCAGCAGTTACCGGGACAGGGGGCCGTACGAGCAGTACTTC. It specifies CASSYRDRGPYEQYF. The V gene is TRBV6-5, the J gene TRBJ2-7; 12 nucleotides align to TRBD1. Germline values: CDR1 MNHEY, CDR2 SVGAGI. This CDR3 is built from 15 residues. Losses at the gene ends were 2 bases for V and 4 bases for J; bases not matched to a gene: 3.